The T cell receptor (beta chain) under discussion was sequenced for a study of Ad26.COV2.S vaccination and SARS-CoV-2 variants. On the study more broadly: Intramuscularly, Ad26.COV2.S was given either once or twice, 56 days apart.

The table came from immunoSEQ multiplex PCR; TCRdb's copy has only in-frame clones and leaves some out. Counted here are roughly 250,000 clones, roughly 89% occurring once; the ten biggest clones make up 2.9%. Treatment defined: roughly 18 received Ad26.COV2.S at low or high dose, single or two shots; about 5 received placebo; per-sample allocation not given. Collection of samples fell on day 63 after the first vaccine or placebo injection. Aged 18-55 years, donor was enrolled in Boston in the early 2020s. The study used a vaccine consisting of an Ad26 vector that expressed Wuhan-strain SARS-CoV-2 spike. Between the trimmed V and J ends, which lost 4 bases and 1 base, there was a span of 13 bases. The CDR3 spans 15 residues. The germline V gene has CDR1 SGHVS and CDR2 FQNEAQ.

The clonotype was recovered from a person between 18 and 65 years old who received the Ad26.COV2.S COVID-19 vaccine or a placebo. V usage is TRBV7-8 and J usage is TRBJ2-5; weak D call: TRBD2 (6 bases). The specimen comprised peripheral blood, sampled in a trial of Ad26.COV2.S vaccine versus placebo. CDR3 residues: CASSWLGGGQETQYF. The CDR3 nucleotides read TGTGCCAGCAGCTGGCTGGGGGGAGGCCAAGAGACCCAGTACTTC.